This is a list of T cell receptor beta chains from one sample in a study of long-term antiretroviral therapy in people with HIV. Assay: immunoSEQ multiplex PCR; the TCRdb copy retains only in-frame clones and omits some. The table lists 20,000 or so clones, about 76% of them singletons, with around 16% in the top ten. The material was unsorted PBMCs, obtained at the start of antiretroviral therapy, before treatment. These receptors all come from a woman aged 18-30 years with HIV. CDR3s leave out the opening cysteine and the closing phenylalanine or tryptophan. D genes are given only for firm matches.

j_gene: TRBJ1-4
v_gene: TRBV13
d_gene: -
CDR3aa: ASSVASSNEKLF

j_gene: TRBJ1-1
v_gene: TRBV5-1
d_gene: -
CDR3aa: ASSSDGSNTEAF

j_gene: TRBJ2-1
v_gene: TRBV28
d_gene: TRBD1
CDR3aa: ASSPPGQGAYNEQF

j_gene: TRBJ2-2
v_gene: TRBV25-1
d_gene: -
CDR3aa: ASSEAERGLAGELF

j_gene: TRBJ2-7
v_gene: TRBV6-9
d_gene: TRBD1
CDR3aa: ASSLDRQPPYEQY

j_gene: TRBJ2-3
v_gene: TRBV5-6
d_gene: TRBD1
CDR3aa: ASSLRTGVADTQY

j_gene: TRBJ1-2
v_gene: TRBV27
d_gene: -
CDR3aa: ASSLIPNAGYGYT

j_gene: TRBJ2-7
v_gene: TRBV28
d_gene: TRBD1
CDR3aa: ASSLTVQGAVSYEQY

j_gene: TRBJ1-4
v_gene: TRBV6-5
d_gene: TRBD1
CDR3aa: ASSKTGVHEKLF

j_gene: TRBJ2-2
v_gene: TRBV7-3
d_gene: -
CDR3aa: ASSLTPNTGELF

j_gene: TRBJ1-1
v_gene: TRBV2
d_gene: -
CDR3aa: ATKRGAENTEAF

j_gene: TRBJ2-1
v_gene: TRBV7-9
d_gene: -
CDR3aa: ASSPDGYNEQF

j_gene: TRBJ2-2
v_gene: TRBV4-1
d_gene: TRBD1
CDR3aa: ASSDPGGQGRISGELF